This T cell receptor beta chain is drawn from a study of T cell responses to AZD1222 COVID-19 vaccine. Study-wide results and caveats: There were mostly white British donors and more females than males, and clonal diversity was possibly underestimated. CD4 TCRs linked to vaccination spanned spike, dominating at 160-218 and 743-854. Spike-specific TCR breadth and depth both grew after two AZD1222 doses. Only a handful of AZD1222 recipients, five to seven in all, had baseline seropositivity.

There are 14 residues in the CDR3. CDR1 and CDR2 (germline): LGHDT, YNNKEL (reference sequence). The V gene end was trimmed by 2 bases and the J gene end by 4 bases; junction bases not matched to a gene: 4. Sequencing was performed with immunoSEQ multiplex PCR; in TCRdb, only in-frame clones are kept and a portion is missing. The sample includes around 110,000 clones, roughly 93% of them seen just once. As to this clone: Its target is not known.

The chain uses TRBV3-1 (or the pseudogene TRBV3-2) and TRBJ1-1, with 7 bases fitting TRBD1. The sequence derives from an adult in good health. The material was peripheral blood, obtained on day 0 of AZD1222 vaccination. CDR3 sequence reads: CASSQTTGFTEAFF. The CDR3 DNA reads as TGTGCCAGCAGCCAAACGACAGGGTTCACTGAAGCTTTCTTT.